These 16 T cell receptor beta chains were all obtained from the same sample, sequenced in a study of blood T cell repertoires in COVID-19. Here immunoSEQ multiplex PCR was the method, and the copy in TCRdb shows in-frame clones only, minus some. The sample lists roughly 53,000 clones; 85% to 95% were seen once. The sample consisted of peripheral blood. These receptor sequences come from a human donor in a cohort sampled during active COVID-19.

This clone was picked up a small number of times. The chain couples TRBV18 to TRBJ1-2; TRBD1 is a possible D gene (6 bases). The CDR3 has 14 residues. Germline assignment: CDR1 KGHSH and CDR2 LQKENI. The germline V and J ends were trimmed by 3 bases and 4 bases, with 12 bases remaining between them. The chain's CDR3 is CASSPQDSSYGYTF. The CDR3 DNA reads TGTGCCAGCTCACCGCAGGACAGCTCCTATGGCTACACCTTC.

The V and J genes are TRBV7-2 and TRBJ2-5, with TRBD1 matching 9 bases. The germline V gene has CDR1 SGHTA and CDR2 FQGNSA. This CDR3 has 14 amino acids. The trim removed 7 bases at V and 5 bases at J, leaving 8 bases unmatched. The CDR3 coding sequence is TGTGCCAGCACCGTGGACAGGGGAGAGGAGACCCAGTACTTC. Residues: CASTVDRGEETQYF.

The V call is TRBV24-1, the J call TRBJ1-1, with a possible D match to TRBD1 (6 bases). CDR3 length equals 12 residues. Trimming stripped 9 bases from V and 6 bases from J, with 13 bases between. From germline, CDR1 is KGHDR and CDR2 SFDVKD. The CDR3 reads CATPNHRAEAFF. As DNA, the CDR3 is TGTGCCACCCCCAATCACAGGGCTGAAGCTTTCTTT.

The J gene is TRBJ2-1, the V gene TRBV27; 9 nucleotides agree with TRBD2. CDR1 is MNHEY, CDR2 SMNVEV, per germline (reference sequence). This CDR3 is 16 amino acids long. V lost 3 bases to trimming and J lost 7 bases; unmatched junction nucleotides: 10. The CDR3 DNA is TGTGCCAGCAGTTTCTACCCGGGACTAGCACTGAATGAGCAGTTCTTC. Translating it yields CASSFYPGLALNEQFF.

This clone was counted between two and nine times. The chain carries TRBV24-1 and TRBJ2-1, with a weak D call TRBD1 (5 bases). The CDR3 has 12 residues. V lost 4 bases, J lost 5 bases, and 5 bases lay in between. CDR1 KGHDR and CDR2 SFDVKD come from the germline V gene. The CDR3 sequence is CATSDRDNEQFF. The CDR3 region has the DNA TGTGCCACCAGTGACAGGGACAATGAGCAGTTCTTC.

CDR3 protein: CAGLVGTEAFF. The CDR3 DNA reads as TGTGCCGGACTGGTGGGAACTGAAGCTTTCTTT. The chain is built from TRBV19 and TRBJ1-1; no reliable D call. Trimming removed 11 bases at V and 5 bases at J, with 12 bases between. In germline, CDR1 is LNHDA, CDR2 SQIVND (reference sequence). The CDR3 spans 11 residues.

The chain couples TRBV2 to TRBJ2-1; D gene unclear. This CDR3 has 11 residues. In germline, CDR1 is SNHLY, CDR2 FYNNEI. V gave up 4 bases and J gave up 7 bases, with 5 bases separating them. CDR3 amino acids: CASSGYNEQFF. The CDR3 DNA is TGTGCCAGCAGTGGCTATAATGAGCAGTTCTTC.

CDR3 bases: TGTGCCAGCAGAAGGGGCCGCACTGAAGCTTTCTTT. Its protein product is CASRRGRTEAFF. The chain carries TRBV28 and TRBJ1-1; D perhaps matches TRBD1 (5 bases). The germline CDR1 and CDR2 sequences are MDHEN and SYDVKM. This CDR3 region has 12 residues. Trimming shortened V by 6 bases and J by 4 bases, and 9 bases separated the two germline ends.

The chain uses TRBV19 and TRBJ2-1; perhaps TRBD1 as D (5 bases). Germline-derived CDR1 and CDR2 are LNHDA and SQIVND (reference sequence). This CDR3 is built from 16 residues. V lost 3 bases and J 1 base, leaving 13 bases between the germline ends. The chain's CDR3 is CASSITGQSSYNEQFF. The CDR3 DNA follows: TGTGCCAGTAGTATTACAGGACAATCTTCCTACAATGAGCAGTTCTTC.

The chain uses TRBV27 and TRBJ2-1, with 8 bases fitting TRBD2. Losses at the gene ends were 3 bases for V and 10 bases for J; bases not matched to a gene: 5. CDR1 and CDR2 (germline): MNHEY, SMNVEV (reference sequence). The CDR3 is 13 amino acids. In nucleotides, the CDR3 is TGTGCCAGCAGTTTGCTTACTAGCGGCGAGCAGTTCTTC. Its translation is CASSLLTSGEQFF.

This CDR3 reads CASSQTGLNEQFF. CDR3 bases: TGTGCCAGCAGCCAGACAGGGTTGAATGAGCAGTTCTTC. V and J are TRBV7-2 and TRBJ2-1; 7 nucleotides agree with TRBD1. This CDR3 has 13 residues. With 5 bases clipped from V and 7 bases from J, the junction kept 5 bases outside the gene matches. Germline V CDR1 and CDR2: SGHTA, FQGNSA. Using reference TRBV7-2 and TRBJ2-1 for the parts outside the CDR3, the full variable domain is GAGVSQSPSNKVTEKGKDVELRCDPISGHTALYWYRQSLGQGLEFLIYFQGNSAPDKSGLPSDRFSAERTGGSVSTLTIQRTQQEDSAVYLCASSQTGLNEQFFGPGTRLTVL.

This rearrangement joins TRBV6-4 to TRBJ2-2; 7 nucleotides agree with TRBD1. Germline V lookup: CDR1 MRHNA, CDR2 SNTAGT. The length of the CDR3 is 15 residues. J was trimmed by 4 bases and V by 3 bases; bases with no gene match: 5. In DNA form, the CDR3 reads TGTGCCAGCAGTGAAGTGACAGGGTCCACCGGGGAGCTGTTTTTT. It codes for CASSEVTGSTGELFF.

This clone has a single count. This chain connects TRBV19 to TRBJ2-5, with D perhaps matching TRBD1 (5 bases). The CDR3 contains 13 residues. V lost 8 bases to trimming and J lost 1 base, with 11 bases between them. The germline V gene has CDR1 LNHDA and CDR2 SQIVND (reference sequence). This CDR3 reads CASSFDSQETQYF. The CDR3 DNA reads as TGTGCCAGTTCTTTCGACAGCCAAGAGACCCAGTACTTC.

V is TRBV2 and J is TRBJ2-7, with a tentative D call TRBD1 (6 bases). Germline V gene lookup returns CDR1 SNHLY and CDR2 FYNNEI. The length of the CDR3 is 15 residues. V was pared by 6 bases and J by 3 bases, with 18 bases between. The CDR3 sequence is CASSVTPGHSYEQYF. The CDR3 region has the DNA TGTGCCAGCAGCGTTACTCCGGGACACAGCTACGAGCAGTACTTC.

CDR3 nucleotide sequence: TGTGCCAGCAACGCCGGACTAGCGGGAGTCAATGAGCAGTTCTTC. Its translation is CASNAGLAGVNEQFF. The chain recombines TRBV6-5 with TRBJ2-1; 13 bases fit TRBD2. After removal of 7 bases from V and 6 bases from J, the junction contained 6 bases not matched to a gene. Germline CDR1 and CDR2: MNHEY and SVGAGI. The CDR3 has 15 residues.

The chain joins TRBV11-2 to TRBJ1-1; D unresolved. This CDR3 contains 15 residues. The V gene's germline CDR1 is SGHAT and CDR2 FQNNGV. The germline V and J ends were trimmed by 1 base and 4 bases, with 13 bases remaining between them. The CDR3 sequence: CASSLGRGSGTEAFF. The CDR3 DNA reads TGTGCCAGCAGCTTAGGTCGGGGATCGGGCACTGAAGCTTTCTTT. Full variable domain (rest looked up from reference TRBV11-2 and TRBJ1-1): EAGVAQSPRYKIIEKRQSVAFWCNPISGHATLYWYQQILGQGPKLLIQFQNNGVVDDSQLPKDRFSAERLKGVDSTLKIQPAKLEDSAVYLCASSLGRGSGTEAFFGQGTRLTVV.